The entry below describes one T cell receptor beta chain. The antigen remains undetermined. As TCR cDNA was made by 5'RACE template switching, a universal primer site and UMIs were added. A single record per CDR3 protein comes from TCRdb applying MiXCR to the 5' RACE reads. The sample holds around 100,000 distinct CDR3 sequences, 8% to 9.5% seen once. This CDR3 comprises 12 residues. V was clipped by 5 bases and J by 9 bases, with 13 bases between them. CDR1 is SGHTA, CDR2 FQGNSA, per germline. This sample stems from a study of T cells after yellow fever vaccination. Study-level results: Weaker overall, the secondary response nonetheless peaked faster (day 5 versus 15). Re-detected after boosting: most primary clones, almost 98% of CD4 and 88% of CD8.

The chain employs TRBV7-2 and TRBJ1-1; D gene uncertain. This clonotype was sampled from a young man who received the YFV17D yellow fever vaccine. The material sequenced was CD8+ T cells sorted from PBMCs, taken 45 days after the yellow fever booster vaccination. CDR3 nucleotides: TGTGCCAGCAGCCTAGACTCATTGAAAGCTTTCTTT. It codes for CASSLDSLKAFF.